The TCR beta chain under discussion was sequenced for a study of blood T cell repertoires in COVID-19. The table came from immunoSEQ multiplex PCR; TCRdb's copy has only in-frame clones and leaves some out. The data contain about 170,000 clones, approximately 86% of them singletons. CDR3 length: 16 amino acids. Trimming removed 3 bases from V and 4 bases from J, with 16 bases in between. Per germline, CDR1 SGHAT and CDR2 FQNNGV. The clonotype comes from an older man with acute or convalescent COVID-19. The chain recombines TRBV11-2 with TRBJ1-3; D remains unclear. Sequences were obtained from peripheral blood. CDR3 DNA: TGTGCCAGCAGCTTCTTTTCAGGAGCGGGAGGAAACACCATATATTTT. It specifies CASSFFSGAGGNTIYF.